These 26 T cell receptor beta chains were all obtained from the same sample, sequenced in a study of shared clonotypes between healthy human individuals (TCRdb year 2020). Libraries were constructed by the immunoSEQ multiplex PCR assay. In its TCRdb copy, this immuneACCESS table keeps in-frame sequences only and misses some clones. Where compared with another copy, unresolved V genes explain less than half of these, and the others have no known cause. Across this sample there are roughly 700,000 clones, with around two thirds seen only once. The ten biggest clones cover less than 2% of the sample. Input material: memory CD4+ T cells sorted from blood. Explained via the paper, the cell subset or site label denotes: CD45RA-negative fraction. The receptors originated from a woman between 25 and 40 years old in good health.

The chain is built from TRBV9 and TRBJ2-7; TRBD1 matches at 8 bases. In germline, CDR1 is SGDLS, CDR2 YYNGEE. V trimming: 0 bases; J trimming: 5 bases; junction bases outside the gene matches: 10. The CDR3 loop spans 16 amino acids. The CDR3 reads CASSVGPGRGLDEQYF. CDR3 nucleotide sequence: TGTGCCAGCAGCGTAGGCCCCGGCAGGGGGCTCGACGAGCAGTACTTC. Drawing the rest from reference TRBV9 and TRBJ2-7, the complete variable domain is DSGVTQTPKHLITATGQRVTLRCSPRSGDLSVYWYQQSLDQGLQFLIQYYNGEERAKGNILERFSAQQFPDLHSELNLSSLELGDSALYFCASSVGPGRGLDEQYFGPGTRLTVT.

The chain employs TRBV5-6 and TRBJ1-2, with D uncertain. Trimming removed 0 bases from V and 4 bases from J, with 10 bases in between. The germline gives CDR1 SGHDT, CDR2 YYEEEE. The CDR3 runs 14 residues. CDR3 in amino acids: CASSLGAEIYGYTF. The DNA for the CDR3 is TGTGCCAGCAGCTTGGGGGCAGAGATCTATGGCTACACCTTC.

The chain links TRBV11-2 to TRBJ1-1; maybe TRBD1 (5 bases). The V gene lost 0 bases and the J gene lost 3 bases, with 17 bases spanning the gap. Per germline, CDR1 SGHAT and CDR2 FQNNGV. The CDR3 sequence is 17 residues long. The chain's CDR3 is CASSLDPPWGSYTEAFF. The CDR3 DNA reads TGTGCCAGCAGCTTAGATCCTCCCTGGGGGAGTTACACTGAAGCTTTCTTT.

This clone was observed once. The rearrangement uses TRBV19 and TRBJ2-7; D might be TRBD2 (6 bases). The length of the CDR3 is 14 residues. CDR1 is LNHDA, CDR2 SQIVND, per germline (reference sequence). V lost 3 bases, J lost 7 bases, and 16 bases lay in between. The CDR3 DNA reads as TGTGCCAGTAGTATCCCAGGGCCCGGGGGAGAGCAGTACTTC. It is translated as CASSIPGPGGEQYF.

CDR3 sequence: CASGLVLGGTSYNEQFF. The CDR3 region has the DNA TGTGCTAGTGGTTTGGTACTAGGCGGAACCTCCTACAATGAGCAGTTCTTC. The chain combines TRBV12-5 with TRBJ2-1, with D possibly TRBD2 on 5 matching bases. The CDR3 runs to 17 residues. In germline, CDR1 is LGHNT, CDR2 FRNRAP. V shed 0 bases and J shed 0 bases, with 12 bases lying between them.

This clone occurred many times. The CDR3 sequence: CASRSDRMNTEAFF. Written as DNA, the CDR3 is TGTGCCAGTAGATCGGACAGAATGAACACTGAAGCTTTCTTT. The chain recombines TRBV19 with TRBJ1-1; tentative D call: TRBD1 (6 bases). V was pared by 6 bases and J by 0 bases, with 11 bases between. Germline CDR1 reads LNHDA; CDR2 reads SQIVND (reference sequence). The CDR3 has 14 amino acids.

As regards this clone: In the same sample, other DNA sequences code for this CDR3. V and J are TRBV5-1 and TRBJ2-1, with D possibly being TRBD2 (6 bases). CDR1 is SGHRS and CDR2 is YFSETQ in the germline V gene. Trimming removed 0 bases from V and 2 bases from J, with 9 bases in between. This CDR3 comprises 15 residues. The CDR3 region has the DNA TGCGCCAGCAGCTTGGCGACTAGTGCCTACAATGAGCAGTTCTTC. This gives the protein CASSLATSAYNEQFF.

This chain uses TRBV29-1 with TRBJ2-7; D not certain. The CDR3 spans 12 residues. Germline values: CDR1 SQVTM, CDR2 ANQGSEA. V gave up 6 bases and J gave up 7 bases, with 16 bases separating them. The CDR3 nucleotides read TGCAGCGTCGACTCTATGACCGGGGAGCAGTACTTC. It is translated as CSVDSMTGEQYF.

The chain combines TRBV7-9 with TRBJ2-7, with a tentative D call TRBD2 (5 bases). V dropped 5 bases and J dropped 3 bases, with 11 bases sitting between them. The CDR3 covers 13 residues. Germline V gene sequence: CDR1 SEHNR, CDR2 FQNEAQ (reference sequence). Here the CDR3 DNA reads TGTGCCAGCAGCCAAGGACTGGACTACGAGCAGTACTTC. This codes for CASSQGLDYEQYF.

This clone was seen a handful of times. The V call is TRBV6-4, the J call TRBJ2-6; possible D gene TRBD1, 6 bases. The V gene's germline CDR1 is MRHNA and CDR2 SNTAGT. V lost 2 bases and J 3 bases, leaving 11 bases between the germline ends. The CDR3 spans 16 residues. The DNA of the CDR3 is TGTGCCAGCAGTGACGAGGCCAGGGGTGGGGCCAACGTCCTGACTTTC. Encoded protein: CASSDEARGGANVLTF.

The chain uses TRBV19 and TRBJ2-2; tentatively, D is TRBD2 (6 bases). Trimming stripped 7 bases from V and 6 bases from J, with 12 bases between. From germline, CDR1 is LNHDA and CDR2 SQIVND (reference sequence). The length of the CDR3 is 13 residues. DNA of the CDR3: TGTGCCAGTACCCTTTCTAGCGCCGGGGAGCTGTTTTTT. Amino acids: CASTLSSAGELFF.

CDR3 in amino acids: CASSLVALVTGEQYF. DNA for the CDR3: TGTGCCAGCAGCTTAGTTGCACTAGTAACGGGGGAGCAGTACTTC. This sequence joins TRBV7-2 and TRBJ2-7; tentatively, D is TRBD2 (5 bases). The length of the CDR3 is 15 residues. Germline V gene lookup returns CDR1 SGHTA and CDR2 FQGNSA. V lost 1 base and J 7 bases, leaving 17 bases between the germline ends. The variable domain in full, with the rest retrieved from reference TRBV7-2 and TRBJ2-7, is GAGVSQSPSNKVTEKGKDVELRCDPISGHTALYWYRQSLGQGLEFLIYFQGNSAPDKSGLPSDRFSAERTGGSVSTLTIQRTQQEDSAVYLCASSLVALVTGEQYFGPGTRLTVT.

The chain joins TRBV2 to TRBJ2-3; 8 bases are shared with TRBD2. J lost 2 bases, V lost 7 bases, and 5 bases had no gene match. Germline CDR1 and CDR2: SNHLY and FYNNEI. The CDR3 has 14 amino acids. CDR3 in DNA: TGTGCCAGCAAAACTAGCGGATACACAGATACGCAGTATTTT. This sequence encodes CASKTSGYTDTQYF.

The chain uses TRBV18 and TRBJ1-1; no clear D gene. V was pared by 8 bases and J by 0 bases, with 13 bases between. Germline CDR1 KGHSH, CDR2 LQKENI. The CDR3 runs 14 residues. CDR3 region: CASRPLGMNTEAFF. The CDR3 DNA follows: TGTGCCAGCCGTCCTTTGGGCATGAACACTGAAGCTTTCTTT.

This clone was observed many times. The genes are TRBV7-2 and TRBJ1-4, with D unclear. The CDR3 is made up of 14 amino acids. V shed 2 bases and J shed 7 bases, with 11 bases lying between them. Germline V CDR1 and CDR2: SGHTA, FQGNSA. The CDR3 reads CASSLQRDSEKLFF. The CDR3 DNA sequence: TGTGCCAGCAGCTTACAGCGAGACTCTGAAAAACTGTTTTTT. The full variable domain, completed using reference TRBV7-2 and TRBJ1-4, is GAGVSQSPSNKVTEKGKDVELRCDPISGHTALYWYRQSLGQGLEFLIYFQGNSAPDKSGLPSDRFSAERTGGSVSTLTIQRTQQEDSAVYLCASSLQRDSEKLFFGSGTQLSVL.

This rearrangement joins TRBV7-9 to TRBJ2-5; 8 positions agree with TRBD2. The V and J ends lost 5 bases and 3 bases, in that order; junction bases with no gene match: 5. The CDR3 has 14 residues. Germline V CDR1 and CDR2: SEHNR, FQNEAQ (reference sequence). In DNA form, the CDR3 reads TGTGCCAGCAGCCGGGAGGGCCTGGAAGAGACCCAGTACTTC. Its protein is CASSREGLEETQYF.

The chain employs TRBV6-1 and TRBJ1-5; possible D gene TRBD1, 5 bases. Germline loops: CDR1 MNHNS, CDR2 SASEGT. The V and J ends lost 4 bases and 1 base respectively, with 11 bases between them. The CDR3 consists of 15 residues. The CDR3 bases are TGTGCCAGCAGTGCGGGGGGATTGAGCAATCAGCCCCAGCATTTT. This translates into CASSAGGLSNQPQHF.

Only one count was recorded for this clone. The chain combines TRBV5-5 with TRBJ1-4, with 7 bases aligning to TRBD1. Looked up from germline, CDR1 is SGHKS and CDR2 is YYEKEE (reference sequence). The CDR3 is 15 amino acids. With V trimmed by 4 bases and J by 7 bases, 10 bases remained unmatched. CDR3 sequence reads: CASSPTGAGSEKLFF. CDR3 bases: TGTGCCAGCAGCCCCACAGGGGCGGGGAGTGAAAAACTGTTTTTT.

This rearrangement joins TRBV19 to TRBJ2-3; 9 bases agree with TRBD2. The V gene end was trimmed by 1 base and the J gene end by 5 bases; junction bases not matched to a gene: 10. CDR1 and CDR2 from the germline V gene are LNHDA and SQIVND (reference sequence). The CDR3 extends over 17 amino acids. DNA for the CDR3: TGTGCCAGTAGTATAGGGCTAGCGGGACGCTCGCGAGATACGCAGTATTTT. Its translation is CASSIGLAGRSRDTQYF. The variable domain in full, with the rest retrieved from reference TRBV19 and TRBJ2-3, is DGGITQSPKYLFRKEGQNVTLSCEQNLNHDAMYWYRQDPGQGLRLIYYSQIVNDFQKGDIAEGYSVSREKKESFPLTVTSAQKNPTAFYLCASSIGLAGRSRDTQYFGPGTRLTVL.

As DNA, the CDR3 is TGTGCCAGCAGTGGGGGACAGGGTATCTACGAGCAGTACTTC. Translated: CASSGGQGIYEQYF. The chain employs TRBV6-5 and TRBJ2-7; TRBD1 matches 9 bases. The J segment lost 3 bases and the V segment lost 5 bases, leaving 5 bases of the junction unmatched. Germline loops: CDR1 MNHEY, CDR2 SVGAGI. The CDR3 loop spans 14 amino acids.

The chain joins TRBV15 to TRBJ1-5, with D maybe TRBD1 (6 bases). CDR1 LNHNV and CDR2 YYDKDF come from the germline V gene (reference sequence). Trimming took 0 bases from V and 1 from J, leaving 16 bases between them. CDR3 size: 18 residues. The CDR3 bases are TGTGCCACCAGCAGAGAGTATGCCAACAGGGCAAGCAATCAGCCCCAGCATTTT. It specifies CATSREYANRASNQPQHF.

This clone occurred once. The genes are TRBV29-1 and TRBJ2-7; a possible D gene is TRBD2 (5 bases). The CDR3 runs to 13 residues. Germline V lookup: CDR1 SQVTM, CDR2 ANQGSEA. Trimming stripped 2 bases from V and 7 bases from J, with 15 bases between. The CDR3 is CSVEFVGTGEQYF. CDR3 nucleotide sequence: TGCAGCGTTGAATTCGTGGGAACGGGGGAGCAGTACTTC.

The gene calls are TRBV15 and TRBJ2-6, with D perhaps TRBD1 (5 bases). V shed 1 base and J shed 2 bases, with 9 bases lying between them. Germline assignment: CDR1 LNHNV and CDR2 YYDKDF (reference sequence). This CDR3 has 16 residues. CDR3 loop: CATSRVRGAGANVLTF. CDR3 nucleotide sequence: TGTGCCACCAGCAGAGTAAGGGGCGCTGGGGCCAACGTCCTGACTTTC.

The J gene is TRBJ2-3, the V gene TRBV27, with 8 bases identical to TRBD2. CDR3 length: 15 amino acids. The V gene's germline CDR1 is MNHEY and CDR2 SMNVEV (reference sequence). The V segment lost 4 bases and the J segment 5 bases; nucleotides outside the gene matches: 8. CDR3 sequence reads: CASSSPGLGEDTQYF. CDR3 in DNA: TGTGCCAGCAGTTCGCCGGGACTAGGAGAAGATACGCAGTATTTT.

J is TRBJ2-3 and V is TRBV5-1; D call uncertain. Trimming removed 1 base from V and 2 bases from J, with 8 bases in between. Germline assignment: CDR1 SGHRS and CDR2 YFSETQ. The CDR3 covers 14 residues. The CDR3 region is CASSLLPITDTQYF. The DNA of the CDR3 is TGCGCCAGCAGCTTGTTGCCTATCACAGATACGCAGTATTTT.

The chain uses TRBV6-6 and TRBJ1-5, with no clear D. CDR1 and CDR2 from the germline V gene are MNHNY and SVGAGI (reference sequence). Trimming took off 2 bases at V and 2 bases at J, with 7 bases between the two ends. The CDR3 loop spans 14 amino acids. CDR3 sequence reads: CASSYTVGNQPQHF. The CDR3 region has the DNA TGTGCCAGCAGTTACACGGTAGGCAATCAGCCCCAGCATTTT.